Listed below are T cell receptor beta chains from one sample, sequenced in a study of T cell repertoires in cytomegalovirus infection. Their antigens are not known. MiXCR, applied by TCRdb to the reads, yields one record per CDR3 protein. The table includes approximately 910,000 distinct CDR3 sequences, around 32% detected once. This sample comprised cultured CD8+ T cells from PBMCs, obtained from culture after CMV antigen stimulation. The receptors stem from a human donor in good health (CMV status not recorded). Some clones in this sample may be carry-over from other donors' samples. Each CDR3 is given with its conserved first and last residue. A D gene is named only where the DNA matches it firmly. For some rows the clone size is stated as once, few or many, or as a class when expanded; others skip it.

v_call	j_call	d_call	clone_size	cdr3_aa	cdr3_nt
TRBV6-5	TRBJ2-3	.	.	CASSYWGEAEYF	TGTGCCAGCAGTTACTGGGGCGAAGCGGAATATTTT
TRBV7-6	TRBJ1-4	TRBD1	many	CASSTSRDRGPPNEKLFF	TGTGCCAGCAGCACTAGCCGGGACAGGGGACCACCTAATGAAAAACTGTTTTTT
TRBV6-6	TRBJ1-2	.	few	CASSYMGGDYGYTF	TGTGCCAGCAGTTACATGGGGGGCGACTATGGCTACACCTTC
TRBV6-6	TRBJ2-1	.	.	CASSYFERFDQREQFF	TGTGCCAGCAGTTATTTCGAGCGATTCGATCAGCGGGAGCAGTTCTTC
TRBV7-2	TRBJ2-5	.	many	CASSLAGFKETQYF	TGTGCCAGCAGCTTAGCGGGTTTCAAAGAGACCCAGTACTTC
TRBV6-8	TRBJ2-3	TRBD1	.	CASSYSGTGPTDTQYF	TGTGCCAGCAGTTACTCGGGGACAGGTCCCACAGATACGCAGTATTTT
TRBV6-1	TRBJ2-1	TRBD1	.	CASSYRGQGAYNEQFF	TGTGCCAGCAGTTACCGTGGACAGGGGGCCTACAATGAGCAGTTCTTC
TRBV7-9	TRBJ2-1	.	few	CASSSGRREQFF	TGTGCCAGCAGCTCGGGACGACGCGAGCAGTTCTTC
TRBV7-9	TRBJ2-2	.	.	CASSSRGDAGELFF	TGTGCCAGCAGCTCAAGAGGGGATGCCGGGGAGCTGTTTTTT
TRBV29-1	TRBJ2-1	TRBD2	few	CSVLTSGGYNEQFF	TGCAGCGTTCTTACTAGCGGGGGTTACAATGAGCAGTTCTTC
TRBV13	TRBJ2-5	TRBD1	once	CASSQIRDRVVTQYF	TGTGCCAGCAGCCAGATCCGGGACAGGGTAGTGACCCAGTACTTC
TRBV27	TRBJ2-2	.	few	CASSLSSGTTGELFF	TGTGCCAGCAGTTTATCGTCAGGAACCACCGGGGAGCTGTTTTTT
TRBV6-4	TRBJ1-1	.	.	CASASAMNTEAFF	TGTGCCAGCGCAAGTGCCATGAACACTGAAGCTTTCTTT
TRBV7-2	TRBJ1-6	.	few	CASSEGTLPPLHF	TGTGCCAGCAGCGAGGGGACACTCCCACCCCTCCACTTT
TRBV6-5	TRBJ2-3	.	.	CASSYPTLTDTQYF	TGTGCCAGCAGTTACCCCACCTTAACAGATACGCAGTATTTT
TRBV20-1	TRBJ1-2	.	.	CSARDRTNLLNYGYTF	TGCAGTGCTAGAGATCGGACAAACCTACTTAACTATGGCTACACCTTC
TRBV6-5	TRBJ2-1	TRBD1	.	CASSNRDRNYNEQFF	TGTGCCAGCAGTAACCGGGACAGAAATTACAATGAGCAGTTCTTC
TRBV7-6	TRBJ2-5	TRBD2	.	CASSSPGAPSGGETQYF	TGTGCCAGCAGCTCCCCAGGGGCGCCTAGCGGGGGAGAGACCCAGTACTTC
TRBV7-9	TRBJ2-2	.	.	CASSASKGNTGELFF	TGTGCCAGCAGCGCCAGTAAAGGGAACACCGGGGAGCTGTTTTTT
TRBV12-3/TRBV12-4	TRBJ2-2	TRBD2	many	CASSLAGGVNTGELFF	TGTGCCAGCAGTTTAGCTGGGGGGGTGAACACCGGGGAGCTGTTTTTT
TRBV5-6	TRBJ1-2	TRBD1	.	CASSARNRDRRLNYGYTF	TGTGCCAGCAGCGCTCGTAATCGGGACAGAAGGCTTAACTATGGCTACACCTTC
TRBV7-2	TRBJ1-2	.	.	CASSLVKSSNYGYTF	TGTGCCAGCAGCTTAGTGAAGTCCTCTAACTATGGCTACACCTTC
TRBV7-6	TRBJ2-5	.	.	CASSFDDYQETQYF	TGTGCCAGCAGCTTCGATGATTACCAAGAGACCCAGTACTTC
TRBV6-6	TRBJ2-5	TRBD1	.	CASRYRGAQETQYF	TGTGCCAGCAGATACAGGGGGGCCCAAGAGACCCAGTACTTC
TRBV11-2	TRBJ2-3	.	.	CASSQTWGSTDTQYF	TGTGCCAGCAGCCAGACTTGGGGTAGCACAGATACGCAGTATTTT
TRBV11-2	TRBJ1-1	.	.	CASSVTGYGTEAFF	TGTGCCAGCAGCGTTACAGGGTATGGAACTGAAGCTTTCTTT
TRBV7-8	TRBJ2-1	TRBD2	.	CASSLTAGGYGEQFF	TGTGCCAGCAGCCTCACAGCGGGGGGGTATGGTGAGCAGTTCTTC
TRBV12-3/TRBV12-4	TRBJ2-5	TRBD2	.	CASLGGGTQYF	TGTGCCAGCCTGGGGGGGGGGACCCAGTACTTC
TRBV7-7	TRBJ2-5	TRBD2	many	CASSLVLAGAQETQYF	TGTGCTAGCAGCTTAGTACTAGCGGGGGCCCAAGAGACCCAGTACTTC
TRBV20-1	TRBJ2-5	.	.	CSARDRAGAHQETQYF	TGCAGTGCTAGAGATAGGGCAGGGGCACACCAAGAGACCCAGTACTTC
TRBV9	TRBJ2-3	.	few	CASSARAGNTQYF	TGTGCCAGCAGCGCCAGAGCTGGGAATACGCAGTATTTT
TRBV7-8	TRBJ2-3	TRBD1	.	CASTLTGQGLADTQYF	TGTGCCAGCACCCTAACGGGACAGGGGTTGGCAGATACGCAGTATTTT
TRBV4-3	TRBJ1-2	.	.	CASSPAWEAGYTF	TGCGCCAGCAGCCCCGCCTGGGAAGCTGGCTACACCTTC
TRBV6-6	TRBJ1-6	.	.	CASINRGARSYASSYNSPLHF	TGTGCCAGCATCAACAGAGGCGCGAGATCCTATGCTAGCTCCTATAATTCACCCCTCCACTTT
TRBV7-7	TRBJ2-5	TRBD2	many	CASSLRLAGREYQETQYF	TGTGCTAGCAGCTTAAGACTAGCGGGGAGGGAGTACCAAGAGACCCAGTACTTC
TRBV18	TRBJ1-1	.	.	CASSPSSRAFEAFF	TGTGCCAGCTCACCCTCCTCCAGGGCCTTTGAAGCTTTCTTT
TRBV12-3/TRBV12-4	TRBJ2-7	.	few	CASSYGGPTYEQYF	TGTGCCAGCAGTTATGGAGGGCCAACCTACGAGCAGTACTTC
TRBV20-1	TRBJ2-1	TRBD2	few	CSAPIGLAGVEQFF	TGCAGTGCACCCATTGGACTAGCGGGGGTTGAGCAGTTCTTC
TRBV6-1	TRBJ1-1	.	few	CASSPPGLVEAFF	TGTGCCAGCAGTCCCCCAGGGTTGGTGGAAGCTTTCTTT
TRBV27	TRBJ2-1	.	few	CASRPGGGGRREQFF	TGTGCCAGCAGGCCTGGGGGGGGGGGCCGCCGTGAGCAGTTCTTC
TRBV7-8	TRBJ2-2	.	.	CASSLRQKVTGELFF	TGTGCCAGCAGCTTACGTCAGAAAGTCACCGGGGAGCTGTTTTTT
TRBV7-9	TRBJ2-5	TRBD2	.	CASSLGHLLAPQETQYF	TGTGCCAGCAGCTTAGGCCACTTACTAGCGCCCCAAGAGACCCAGTACTTC
TRBV4-1	TRBJ2-2	TRBD2	few	CASSQDSSGGAGELFF	TGCGCCAGCAGCCAAGATTCTAGCGGGGGTGCCGGGGAGCTGTTTTTT
TRBV27	TRBJ2-3	.	few	CASWGGDFLTDTQYF	TGTGCCAGCTGGGGCGGGGACTTCCTCACAGATACGCAGTATTTT
TRBV6-6	TRBJ2-1	TRBD1	.	CASSPPTGGLAKSEQFF	TGTGCCAGCAGTCCTCCGACAGGGGGTTTGGCGAAAAGTGAGCAGTTCTTC
TRBV6-2/TRBV6-3	TRBJ2-4	.	once	CASTYGGAKNIQYF	TGTGCCAGCACTTATGGCGGGGCCAAAAACATTCAGTACTTC
TRBV10-3	TRBJ1-1	.	.	CAIRWRGLNTEAFF	TGTGCCATCAGGTGGAGGGGTTTGAACACTGAAGCTTTCTTT
TRBV6-5	TRBJ2-5	.	.	CASSSPEEGGWAQYF	TGTGCCAGCAGTTCTCCTGAGGAGGGAGGTTGGGCCCAGTACTTC
TRBV7-3	TRBJ2-1	TRBD1	few	CASSLIGGGENEQFF	TGTGCCAGCAGCTTAATAGGGGGCGGAGAGAATGAGCAGTTCTTC
TRBV7-2	TRBJ2-1	TRBD1	many	CASSLYDRAPLNEQFF	TGTGCCAGCAGCTTATACGACAGGGCCCCCTTAAATGAGCAGTTCTTC
TRBV10-3	TRBJ2-1	.	.	CAIRRKGGTYNEQFF	TGTGCCATCAGGCGCAAGGGGGGAACCTACAATGAGCAGTTCTTC